The clone carrying this T cell receptor beta chain was detected a few times. Its antigen is as yet unknown. The CDR3 is 14 amino acids. This sample is part of a study of molecular identifiers for immune sequencing clone quantification. Study-wide results and limits: Among effectors, clones above 20 RNA copies held over 99% of molecules; among naive cells, under 1%.

TCRdb independently ran MiXCR on the PCR reads; one entry per CDR3 protein. The sample includes approximately 550,000 distinct CDR3 sequences, about 21% of them seen just once. The chain recombines TRBV1 with TRBJ2-3. TRBV1 has pseudogene status. The source of this sequence is a human donor in good health. Some libraries in this study had Jurkat cell RNA spiked in. Input material: naive CD8+ T cells from blood, with Jurkat cell RNA spiked in. Subset of the sample: FACS-sorted CD8+CD4-CCR7+CD45RA+ naive T cells. The CDR3 reads CTSSRLRGTDTQYF. Here the CDR3 DNA reads TGCACCAGCAGTCGATTAAGGGGCACAGATACGCAGTATTTT.